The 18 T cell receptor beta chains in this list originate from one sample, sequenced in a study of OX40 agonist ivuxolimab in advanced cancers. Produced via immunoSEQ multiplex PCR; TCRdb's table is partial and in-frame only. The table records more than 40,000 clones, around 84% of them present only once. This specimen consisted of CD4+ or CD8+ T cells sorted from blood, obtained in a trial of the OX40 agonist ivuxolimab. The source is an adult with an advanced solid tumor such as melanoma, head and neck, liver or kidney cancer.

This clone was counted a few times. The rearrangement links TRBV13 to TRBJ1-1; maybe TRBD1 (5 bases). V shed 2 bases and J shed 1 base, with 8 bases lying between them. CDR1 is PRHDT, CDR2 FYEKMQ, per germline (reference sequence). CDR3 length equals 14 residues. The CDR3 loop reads CASSLWDGNTEAFF. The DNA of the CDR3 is TGTGCCAGCAGCTTATGGGACGGGAACACTGAAGCTTTCTTT. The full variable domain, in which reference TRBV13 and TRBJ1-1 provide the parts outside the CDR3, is AAGVIQSPRHLIKEKRETATLKCYPIPRHDTVYWYQQGPGQDPQFLISFYEKMQSDKGSIPDRFSAQQFSDYHSELNMSSLELGDSALYFCASSLWDGNTEAFFGQGTRLTVV.

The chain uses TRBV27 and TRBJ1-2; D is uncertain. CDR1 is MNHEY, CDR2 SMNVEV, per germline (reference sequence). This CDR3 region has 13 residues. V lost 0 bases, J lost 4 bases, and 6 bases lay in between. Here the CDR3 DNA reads TGTGCCAGCAGTTTATCGATCGGCTATGGCTACACCTTC. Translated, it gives CASSLSIGYGYTF.

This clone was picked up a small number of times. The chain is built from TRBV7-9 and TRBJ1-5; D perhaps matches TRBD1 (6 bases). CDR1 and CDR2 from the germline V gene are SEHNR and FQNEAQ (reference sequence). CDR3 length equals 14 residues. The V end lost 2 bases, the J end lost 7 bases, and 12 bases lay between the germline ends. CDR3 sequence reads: CASSLPGEGQPQHF. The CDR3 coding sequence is TGTGCCAGCAGCTTACCAGGGGAGGGACAGCCCCAGCATTTT.

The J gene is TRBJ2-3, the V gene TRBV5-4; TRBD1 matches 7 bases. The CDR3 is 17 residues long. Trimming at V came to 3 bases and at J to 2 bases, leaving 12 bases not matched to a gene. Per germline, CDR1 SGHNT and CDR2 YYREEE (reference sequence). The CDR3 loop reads CASSSTPGTAFTDTQYF. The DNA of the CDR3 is TGTGCCAGCAGCTCCACCCCCGGGACAGCTTTCACAGATACGCAGTATTTT.

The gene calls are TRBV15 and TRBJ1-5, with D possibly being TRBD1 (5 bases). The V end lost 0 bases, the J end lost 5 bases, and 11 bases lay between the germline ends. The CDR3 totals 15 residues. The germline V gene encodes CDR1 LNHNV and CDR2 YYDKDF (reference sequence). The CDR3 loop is CATSRDLGGDQPQHF. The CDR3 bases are TGTGCCACCAGCAGAGATCTTGGGGGAGATCAGCCCCAGCATTTT.

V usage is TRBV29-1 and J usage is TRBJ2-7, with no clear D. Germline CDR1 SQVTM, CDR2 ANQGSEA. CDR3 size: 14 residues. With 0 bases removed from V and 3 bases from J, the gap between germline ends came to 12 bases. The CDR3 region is CSVEDASLGYEQYF. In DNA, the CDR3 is TGCAGCGTTGAAGACGCTAGTTTGGGCTACGAGCAGTACTTC.

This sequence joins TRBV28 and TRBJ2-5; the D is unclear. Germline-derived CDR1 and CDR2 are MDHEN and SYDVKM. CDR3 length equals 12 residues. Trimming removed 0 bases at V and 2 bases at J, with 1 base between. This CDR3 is CASSLWQETQYF. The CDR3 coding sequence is TGTGCCAGCAGTTTATGGCAAGAGACCCAGTACTTC.

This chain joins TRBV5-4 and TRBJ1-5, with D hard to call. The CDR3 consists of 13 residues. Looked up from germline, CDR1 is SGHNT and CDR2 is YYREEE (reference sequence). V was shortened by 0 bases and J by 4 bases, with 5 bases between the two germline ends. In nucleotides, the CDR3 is TGTGCCAGCAGCTTGGACGGGAATCAGCCCCAGCATTTT. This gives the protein CASSLDGNQPQHF.

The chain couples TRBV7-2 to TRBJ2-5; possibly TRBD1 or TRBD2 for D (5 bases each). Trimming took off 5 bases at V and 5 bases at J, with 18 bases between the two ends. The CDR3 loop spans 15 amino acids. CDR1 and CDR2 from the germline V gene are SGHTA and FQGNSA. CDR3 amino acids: CASSPSGTDGETQYF. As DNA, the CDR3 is TGTGCCAGCAGCCCGAGTGGGACCGACGGGGAGACCCAGTACTTC.

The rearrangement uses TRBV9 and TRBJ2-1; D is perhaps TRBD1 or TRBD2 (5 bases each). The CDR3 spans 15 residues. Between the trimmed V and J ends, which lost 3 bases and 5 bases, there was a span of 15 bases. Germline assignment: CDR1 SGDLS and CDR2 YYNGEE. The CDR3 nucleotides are TGTGCCAGCAGCGAGCCGGGACGGTCAAACAATGAGCAGTTCTTC. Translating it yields CASSEPGRSNNEQFF.

The CDR3 coding sequence is TGTGCCAGCAGCGTAGGGGCCACGGACAGTGGCGAGCAGTACTTC. Amino acids: CASSVGATDSGEQYF. The gene calls are TRBV9 and TRBJ2-7; weak D call: TRBD1 (6 bases). Germline V gives CDR1 SGDLS, CDR2 YYNGEE. The CDR3 is made up of 15 amino acids. V was cut by 0 bases and J by 6 bases, with 16 bases left in between.

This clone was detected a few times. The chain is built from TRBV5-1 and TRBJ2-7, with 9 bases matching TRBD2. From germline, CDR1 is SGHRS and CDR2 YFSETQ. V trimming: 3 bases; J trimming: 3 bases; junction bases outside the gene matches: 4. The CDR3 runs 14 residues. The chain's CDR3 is CASSSSGGYYEQYF. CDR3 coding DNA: TGCGCCAGCAGCTCCAGCGGGGGGTACTACGAGCAGTACTTC.

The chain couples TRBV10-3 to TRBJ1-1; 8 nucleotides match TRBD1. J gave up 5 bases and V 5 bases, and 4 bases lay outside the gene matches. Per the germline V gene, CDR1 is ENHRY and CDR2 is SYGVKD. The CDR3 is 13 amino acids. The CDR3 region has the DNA TGTGCCATCAGTCAGGACAGGGTGACTGAAGCTTTCTTT. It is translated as CAISQDRVTEAFF.

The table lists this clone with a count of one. CDR3 in amino acids: CASSHYGGRGNEQFF. The CDR3 region has the DNA TGTGCCAGCAGTCACTATGGAGGTAGGGGCAATGAGCAGTTCTTC. The chain combines TRBV14 with TRBJ2-1, with D perhaps matching TRBD1 or TRBD2 (5 bases each). Germline V lookup: CDR1 SGHDN, CDR2 FVKESK. The CDR3 is 15 amino acids. Deletions cut 6 bases from V and 6 bases from J, with 18 bases between. The variable domain in full, completed from reference TRBV14 and TRBJ2-1, reads EAGVTQFPSHSVIEKGQTVTLRCDPISGHDNLYWYRRVMGKEIKFLLHFVKESKQDESGMPNNRFLAERTGGTYSTLKVQPAELEDSGVYFCASSHYGGRGNEQFFGPGTRLTVL.

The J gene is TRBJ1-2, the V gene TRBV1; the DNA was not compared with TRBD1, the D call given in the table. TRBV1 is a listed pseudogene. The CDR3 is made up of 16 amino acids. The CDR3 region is CTSSDNSLCETYGYTF. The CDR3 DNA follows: TGCACCAGCAGTGACAATAGTTTGTGCGAGACCTATGGCTACACCTTC.

The CDR3 coding sequence is TGTGCCAGCAGCTCCACCGCGGGGGTCCAAGAGACCCAGTACTTC. Protein sequence: CASSSTAGVQETQYF. V and J are TRBV9 and TRBJ2-5, with 7 bases lining up with TRBD2. Trimming cost V 4 bases and J 1 base; bases outside gene matches: 7. The CDR3 totals 15 residues. Germline V gene sequence: CDR1 SGDLS, CDR2 YYNGEE.

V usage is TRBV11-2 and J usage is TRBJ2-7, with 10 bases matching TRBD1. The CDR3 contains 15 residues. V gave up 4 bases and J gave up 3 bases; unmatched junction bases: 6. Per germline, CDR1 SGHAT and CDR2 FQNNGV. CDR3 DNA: TGTGCCAGCAGCTCTCCGGGACAGGGGAACTACGAGCAGTACTTC. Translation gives CASSSPGQGNYEQYF.

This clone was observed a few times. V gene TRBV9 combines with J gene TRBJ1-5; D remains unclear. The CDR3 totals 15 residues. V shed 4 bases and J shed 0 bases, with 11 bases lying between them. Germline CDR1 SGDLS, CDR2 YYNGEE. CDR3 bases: TGTGCCAGCAGCCCTACTGTGAGTAGCAATCAGCCCCAGCATTTT. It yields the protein CASSPTVSSNQPQHF.